This T cell receptor beta chain comes out of a study of T cell repertoires in cytomegalovirus infection. Background on the study: It was the public TCR beta signatures that indicated both CMV infection and matching HLA type.

The CDR3 contains 13 residues. V shed 4 bases, J shed 7 bases, and the junction held 6 bases outside the gene matches. Findings of the study overall: Cumulated frequencies of public TCR beta families served to identify carriers of CMV plus the relevant HLA. Within the response measured ex vivo, HLA-C-restricted CMV-specific TCR beta clonotypes were dominant.

Only a few counts were recorded for this clonotype. Antigen specificity is unknown. A much larger clone differs from this one at a single base, so this may be a read error. From the reads, TCRdb called clonotypes with MiXCR, one entry per CDR3 protein. Seen here are approximately 190,000 distinct CDR3 sequences, roughly 9% observed once, and the top ten hold approximately 4.2%. This sequence was found in a human donor in good health (CMV status not recorded). Some clones in this sample may be carry-over from other donors' samples. The sequencing input was PBMCs. The genes are TRBV12-3 or TRBV12-4 and TRBJ1-2, with 7 bases lining up with TRBD1. CDR3 DNA: TGTGCCAGCAGTTATACAGGGGACATTGGCTACACCTTC. It is translated as CASSYTGDIGYTF.